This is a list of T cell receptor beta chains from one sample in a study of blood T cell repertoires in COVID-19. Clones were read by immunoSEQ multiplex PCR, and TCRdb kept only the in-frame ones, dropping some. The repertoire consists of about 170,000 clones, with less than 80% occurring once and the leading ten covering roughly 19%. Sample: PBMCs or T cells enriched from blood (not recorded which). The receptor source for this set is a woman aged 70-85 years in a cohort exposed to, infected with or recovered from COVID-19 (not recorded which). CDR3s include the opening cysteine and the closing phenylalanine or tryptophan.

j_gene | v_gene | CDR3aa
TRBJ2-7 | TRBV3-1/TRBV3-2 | CASSRGGVPYEQYF
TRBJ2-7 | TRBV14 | CASHRTGAYEQYF
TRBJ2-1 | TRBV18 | CASSPLGGAARNEQFF
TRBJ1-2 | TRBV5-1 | CASSLGTGLNYGYTF
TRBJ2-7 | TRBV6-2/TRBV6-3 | CASSVLTGEWSYEQYF
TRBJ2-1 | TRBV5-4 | CASSLDQSSYNEQFF
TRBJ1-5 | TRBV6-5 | CASSFTGVGAQHF
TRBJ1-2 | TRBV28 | CASSLAAIGYTF
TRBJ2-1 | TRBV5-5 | CASIPFPSRDEQFF
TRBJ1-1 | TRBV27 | CASSLSWTGSLNTEAFF
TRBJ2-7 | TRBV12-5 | CASTYPGQGYSEQYF
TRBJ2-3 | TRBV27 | CASSPGQGVGGGTDTQYF
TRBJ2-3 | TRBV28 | CASSKGSGGVDTQYF
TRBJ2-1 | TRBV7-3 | CASSPSGPTYNEQFF
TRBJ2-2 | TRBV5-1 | CASSWTGGVSGATGELFF
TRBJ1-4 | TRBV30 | CAWSGVPRQLLFF
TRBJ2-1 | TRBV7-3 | CASSLAGGLYNEQFF
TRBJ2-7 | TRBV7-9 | CASSFGLAGDEQYF
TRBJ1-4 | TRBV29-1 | CSVEGDWNEKLFF
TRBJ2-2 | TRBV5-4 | CASSPTGLNTGELFF
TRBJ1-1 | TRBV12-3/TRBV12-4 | CASSLEMNTEAFF
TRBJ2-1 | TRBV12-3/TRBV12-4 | CASSLELGHEQFF
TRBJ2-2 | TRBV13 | CASRTSVRQVNTGELFF
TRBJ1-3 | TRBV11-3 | CASSRQPMGSSSGNTIYF
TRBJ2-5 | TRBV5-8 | CASSLEGSGRARETQYF
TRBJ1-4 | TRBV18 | CASSPRQGADEKLFF
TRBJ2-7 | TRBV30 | CAWSGRGGIGAEQYF
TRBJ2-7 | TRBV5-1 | CASSLSGQGVGEQYF
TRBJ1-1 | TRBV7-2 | CATALDRGGEAFF
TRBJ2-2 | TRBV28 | CASMGQTGELFF
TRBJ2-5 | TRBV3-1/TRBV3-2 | CASSQDRGGGETQYF
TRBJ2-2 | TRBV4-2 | CASSQASTSGLIRTGELFF
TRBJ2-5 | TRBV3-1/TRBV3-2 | CASSLGRGEETQYF
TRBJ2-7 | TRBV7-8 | CASSWSGRFEQYF
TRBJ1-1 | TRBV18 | CASSSTGMNTEAFF
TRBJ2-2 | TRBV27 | CASRELAGSNTGELFF
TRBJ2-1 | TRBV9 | CASSLWTSGRENNEQFF
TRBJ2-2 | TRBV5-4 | CASSLALAGSGELFF
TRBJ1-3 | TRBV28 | CASSTQGTTIYF
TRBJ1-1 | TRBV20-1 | CSARGAGEAFF
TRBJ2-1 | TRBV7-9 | CASSSGTSTLLNNEQFF
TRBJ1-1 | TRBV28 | CATRQAEAFF
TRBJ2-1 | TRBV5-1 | CASKLGTGGGNEQFF
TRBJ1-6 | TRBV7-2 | CASSLGGSSPLHF
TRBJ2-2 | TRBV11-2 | CASSLVFSNTGELFF
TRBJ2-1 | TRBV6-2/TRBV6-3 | CASSLPEGLASYEQFF
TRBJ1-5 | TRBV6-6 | CASSSRVGDQPQHF
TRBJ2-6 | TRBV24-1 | CATSDPGRAGANVLTF
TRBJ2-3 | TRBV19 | CASNLAGSDTQYF